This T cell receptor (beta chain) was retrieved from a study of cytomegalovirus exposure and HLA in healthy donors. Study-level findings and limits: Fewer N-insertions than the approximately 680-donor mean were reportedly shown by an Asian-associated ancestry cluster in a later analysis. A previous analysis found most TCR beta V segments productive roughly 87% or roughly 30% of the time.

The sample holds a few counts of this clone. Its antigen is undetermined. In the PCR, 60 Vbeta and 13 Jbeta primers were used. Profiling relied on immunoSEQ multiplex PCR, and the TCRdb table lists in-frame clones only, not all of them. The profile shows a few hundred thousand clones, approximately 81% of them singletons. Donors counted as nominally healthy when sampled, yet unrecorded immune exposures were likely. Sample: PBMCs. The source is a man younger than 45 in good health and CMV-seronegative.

The CDR3 region is CASSLGGRTFF. CDR3 sequence (DNA): TGCGCCAGCAGCTTGGGCGGCAGGACATTCTTC. V usage is TRBV5-1 and J usage is TRBJ2-1, with TRBD1 as a possible D gene (5 bases). There are 11 residues in the CDR3. In germline, CDR1 is SGHRS, CDR2 YFSETQ. V lost 0 bases, J lost 16 bases, and 11 bases lay in between.